Listed here is a single T cell receptor (beta chain). The antigen is not known. These data originate in a study of T cells in tuberculosis. Study-wide results and caveats: Active tuberculosis alpha repertoires lay closer to GMM-specific TCRs than controls'. Active tuberculosis patients had shorter CDR3-alpha; the beta difference was nonsignificant.

Assay used: immunoSEQ multiplex PCR; TCRdb lists only in-frame clones, some missing. The sample lists roughly 41,000 clones, 94% occurring once. Germline trimming cut 1 base from V and 6 bases from J; bases unmatched to any gene: 5. The CDR3 is made up of 16 amino acids. Germline CDR1 and CDR2: SEHNR and FQNEAQ (reference sequence). J is TRBJ2-1 and V is TRBV7-9, with TRBD2 matching over 11 bases. The TCR was taken from a donor between 10 and 35 years old with latent tuberculosis or without tuberculosis infection. Some clones in this sample may be carry-over from other donors' samples. Sequencing used PBMCs. The CDR3 coding sequence is TGTGCCAGCAGCTTAGTAGCGGGGGGGCCAGGCAATGAGCAGTTCTTC. It translates to CASSLVAGGPGNEQFF.